This passage covers 30 T cell receptor beta chains from one sample sequenced in a study of cytomegalovirus exposure and HLA in healthy donors. PCR used 60 Vbeta primers and 13 Jbeta primers. The method was immunoSEQ multiplex PCR; TCRdb's version includes in-frame clones alone and lacks a portion of them. This repertoire comprises about 49,000 clones; its ten largest clones make up 9.5% to 15%. The source material was PBMCs. The receptors were gathered from a man aged 18-30 years in good health and CMV-seropositive.

The chain couples TRBV28 to TRBJ2-5; 8 bases fit TRBD1. The CDR3 contains 19 residues. Germline V gives CDR1 MDHEN, CDR2 SYDVKM. V gave up 6 bases and J gave up 7 bases; unmatched junction bases: 25. The CDR3 bases are TGTGCCAGCAGGCATGCGCCTATCAGGGGGCCCAACCCGCGACGGACCCAGTACTTC. It yields the protein CASRHAPIRGPNPRRTQYF.

The chain is built from TRBV9 and TRBJ2-5; TRBD1 might be the D (5 bases). Trimming stripped 0 bases from V and 1 base from J, with 10 bases between. CDR1 and CDR2 from the germline V gene are SGDLS and YYNGEE. This CDR3 has 15 residues. For the CDR3, the DNA is TGTGCCAGCAGCGTAGAGGGGCAACCCCAAGAGACCCAGTACTTC. Translated: CASSVEGQPQETQYF.

This chain links TRBV18 with TRBJ2-6, with 10 bases that match TRBD1. V lost 6 bases, J lost 0 bases, and 5 bases stayed unmatched. Germline values: CDR1 KGHSH, CDR2 LQKENI. The CDR3 runs to 17 residues. This CDR3 is CASSRTGGYSGANVLTF. The CDR3 nucleotides read TGTGCCAGCTCGCGGACAGGGGGTTACTCTGGGGCCAACGTCCTGACTTTC.

The chain is built from TRBV9 and TRBJ1-1, with D tentatively TRBD1 (6 bases). The CDR3 runs to 15 residues. Between the trimmed V and J ends, which lost 5 bases and 0 bases, there was a span of 14 bases. Germline V CDR1 and CDR2: SGDLS, YYNGEE. CDR3 DNA sequence: TGTGCCAGCAGTCCCCGGACAGCGTTGAACACTGAAGCTTTCTTT. Its translation is CASSPRTALNTEAFF.

The chain carries TRBV27 and TRBJ2-2; 14 bases line up with TRBD2. Germline V gene data show CDR1 as MNHEY and CDR2 as SMNVEV (reference sequence). The CDR3 consists of 16 residues. The ends lost 5 bases at V and 3 bases at J; junction bases unmatched: 2. CDR3: CASSRLAGGYTGELFF. The CDR3 DNA reads as TGTGCCAGCAGTAGACTAGCGGGAGGGTACACCGGGGAGCTGTTTTTT.

This rearrangement joins TRBV5-1 to TRBJ1-1; D not certain. V was shortened by 0 bases and J by 0 bases, with 9 bases between the two germline ends. The CDR3 sequence is 15 residues long. CDR1 is SGHRS and CDR2 is YFSETQ in the germline V gene. This CDR3 reads CASSLVSQLNTEAFF. Written as DNA, the CDR3 is TGCGCCAGCAGCTTGGTATCACAATTGAACACTGAAGCTTTCTTT.

The chain combines TRBV7-2 with TRBJ1-2, with D perhaps TRBD1 (5 bases). The CDR3 has 16 residues. Germline V CDR1 and CDR2: SGHTA, FQGNSA. Between the trimmed V and J ends, which lost 1 base and 8 bases, there was a span of 20 bases. The CDR3 DNA sequence: TGTGCCAGCAGCTTAGATCTGGGGCAGCCAGTTGGAGGCTACACCTTC. It specifies CASSLDLGQPVGGYTF.

In the case of this clone: Additional DNA sequences in this sample encode the identical CDR3. The chain is built from TRBV29-1 and TRBJ2-7, with D hard to call. Germline V gene lookup returns CDR1 SQVTM and CDR2 ANQGSEA. V lost 3 bases to trimming and J lost 4 bases, with 7 bases between them. The CDR3 runs 11 residues. The CDR3 DNA sequence: TGCAGCGTTGAGGCCTCTTACGAGCAGTACTTC. Translating gives CSVEASYEQYF.

The chain couples TRBV27 to TRBJ2-5; TRBD1 agrees at 9 bases. The CDR3 has 12 residues. Germline V gene data show CDR1 as MNHEY and CDR2 as SMNVEV (reference sequence). V lost 11 bases and J lost 5; bases outside the gene matches: 6. DNA of the CDR3: TGTGCCTGTACAGGGGGCGTGGAGACCCAGTACTTC. Its protein is CACTGGVETQYF.

The chain has TRBV16 and TRBJ1-3; D gene ambiguous. The germline V and J ends were trimmed by 4 bases and 0 bases, with 10 bases remaining between them. Per germline, CDR1 KGHSY and CDR2 FQNENV. There are 15 residues in the CDR3. CDR3 nucleotide sequence: TGTGCCAGCAGCCCGTACCCCAGCTCTGGAAACACCATATATTTT. Residues: CASSPYPSSGNTIYF.

The rearrangement uses TRBV2 and TRBJ2-7; 9 bases match TRBD1. CDR1 is SNHLY and CDR2 is FYNNEI in the germline V gene. The CDR3 has 14 residues. The trim removed 6 bases at V and 4 bases at J, leaving 7 bases unmatched. The CDR3 DNA reads as TGTGCCAGCAGAGCGGGACAGGGATCTTACGAGCAGTACTTC. It codes for CASRAGQGSYEQYF.

The chain employs TRBV6-5 and TRBJ1-3; D is perhaps TRBD1 (6 bases). Trimming removed 5 bases at V and 7 bases at J, with 15 bases between. This CDR3 has 14 amino acids. CDR1 is MNHEY and CDR2 is SVGAGI in the germline V gene. CDR3 in amino acids: CASSPSNRANTIYF. CDR3 DNA: TGTGCCAGCAGTCCTTCAAACAGGGCCAACACCATATATTTT.

This chain connects TRBV19 to TRBJ1-2; D may be TRBD1 (6 bases). The CDR3 extends over 14 amino acids. The V gene's germline CDR1 is LNHDA and CDR2 SQIVND (reference sequence). V was clipped by 5 bases and J by 6 bases, with 16 bases between them. CDR3 bases: TGTGCCAGTAGTTTCCCCCCCCGACAGGATGGCTACACCTTC. Translated: CASSFPPRQDGYTF.

The rearrangement joins TRBV19 to TRBJ1-5; maybe TRBD1 (5 bases). The CDR3 spans 14 residues. Germline V CDR1 and CDR2: LNHDA, SQIVND (reference sequence). Trimming took 6 bases from V and 5 from J, leaving 14 bases between them. CDR3 sequence reads: CASRTQGVDQPQHF. CDR3 bases: TGTGCCAGTAGAACTCAGGGTGTCGATCAGCCCCAGCATTTT.

This chain connects TRBV5-5 to TRBJ2-1, with a possible D match to TRBD2 (6 bases). CDR3 size: 16 residues. Trimming cost V 0 bases and J 3 bases, with 13 bases left between them. Germline CDR1 reads SGHKS; CDR2 reads YYEKEE (reference sequence). CDR3 region: CASSLDWVSGYNEQFF. For the CDR3, the DNA is TGTGCCAGCAGCTTGGATTGGGTTAGCGGCTACAATGAGCAGTTCTTC.

This sequence joins TRBV10-3 and TRBJ1-1; 10 positions match TRBD1. This CDR3 is 14 amino acids long. V shed 10 bases and J 1 base; nucleotides not matched to a gene: 6. Per germline, CDR1 ENHRY and CDR2 SYGVKD. The CDR3 DNA follows: TGTGCCAGCACCGGGACAGGGGCGAACACTGAAGCTTTCTTT. It encodes CASTGTGANTEAFF.

The chain couples TRBV9 to TRBJ1-6; D is possibly TRBD1 (6 bases). CDR1 and CDR2 (germline): SGDLS, YYNGEE. V was clipped by 0 bases and J by 7 bases, with 14 bases between them. The CDR3 length is 16 residues. CDR3 sequence reads: CASSVGLGATNSPLHF. The CDR3 DNA reads as TGTGCCAGCAGCGTAGGGTTGGGGGCGACGAATTCACCCCTCCACTTT. Complete variable domain (other parts from reference TRBV9 and TRBJ1-6): DSGVTQTPKHLITATGQRVTLRCSPRSGDLSVYWYQQSLDQGLQFLIQYYNGEERAKGNILERFSAQQFPDLHSELNLSSLELGDSALYFCASSVGLGATNSPLHFGNGTRLTVT.

The J gene is TRBJ1-6, the V gene TRBV11-2, with 7 positions matching TRBD1. Unmatched junction bases numbered 6, after V lost 2 bases and J lost 14 bases. Germline V CDR1 and CDR2: SGHAT, FQNNGV. This CDR3 is 13 amino acids long. CDR3 protein: CASSLFQGEALHF. CDR3 coding DNA: TGTGCCAGCAGCTTATTTCAGGGGGAGGCCCTCCACTTT.

V and J are TRBV11-3 and TRBJ2-3, with 7 bases identical to TRBD2. The CDR3 extends over 15 amino acids. CDR1 is SGHNT, CDR2 YENEEA, per germline. The V gene end was trimmed by 5 bases and the J gene end by 1 base; junction bases not matched to a gene: 6. The CDR3 spells CASSTGRGGTDTQYF. The CDR3, as DNA: TGTGCCAGCAGCACTGGACGGGGGGGCACAGATACGCAGTATTTT.

As for this clone: One junction end does not reproduce the germline sequence, and a read error may be involved. The V call is TRBV6-6, the J call TRBJ1-1; perhaps TRBD1 as D (5 bases). This CDR3 is built from 15 residues. Germline V lookup: CDR1 MNHNY, CDR2 SVGAGI (reference sequence). In nucleotides, the CDR3 is TGTGCCAGCAGTTACTCGAGACTTACGGACACTGAAGCTCTCTTT. As protein: CASSYSRLTDTEALF.

The chain joins TRBV9 to TRBJ2-3; 9 nucleotides match TRBD2. With V trimmed by 1 base and J by 11 bases, 8 bases remained unmatched. Germline CDR1 reads SGDLS; CDR2 reads YYNGEE. The length of the CDR3 is 14 residues. This CDR3 reads CASSVRNEREEQYF. The CDR3 nucleotides are TGTGCCAGCAGCGTACGGAATGAGCGGGAGGAGCAGTATTTT.

V usage is TRBV10-1 and J usage is TRBJ2-5, with TRBD2 matching over 14 bases. Trimming took 4 bases from V and 4 from J; bases not matched to a gene: 8. The length of the CDR3 is 17 residues. Germline CDR1 is WNHNN and CDR2 is SYGVQD (reference sequence). The chain's CDR3 is CASSVGTSGSGRETQYF. The CDR3 DNA reads as TGCGCCAGCAGTGTTGGGACTAGCGGGAGCGGGCGAGAGACCCAGTACTTC.

The chain uses TRBV7-8 and TRBJ1-1; 7 nucleotides align to TRBD1. J lost 6 bases, V lost 4 bases, and 8 bases had no gene match. The CDR3 extends over 14 amino acids. Germline CDR1 is SGHVS and CDR2 is FQNEAQ. The CDR3 reads CASSYRQGLAEAFF. CDR3 coding DNA: TGTGCCAGCAGCTACAGACAGGGTCTTGCTGAAGCTTTCTTT.

The rearrangement links TRBV5-1 to TRBJ1-6; no clear D. This CDR3 region has 15 residues. Germline lookup yields CDR1 SGHRS and CDR2 YFSETQ. Trimming removed 5 bases at V and 8 bases at J, with 17 bases between. CDR3: CASSEDLFPDSPLHF. The CDR3 nucleotides are TGCGCCAGCAGTGAGGACTTATTTCCCGATTCACCCCTCCACTTT.

V gene TRBV7-8 combines with J gene TRBJ2-5, with 8 positions matching TRBD1. Germline CDR1 reads SGHVS; CDR2 reads FQNEAQ. This CDR3 comprises 16 residues. The J segment lost 3 bases and the V segment lost 5 bases, leaving 11 bases of the junction unmatched. The CDR3 loop is CASSRQKGQGKETQYF. The DNA of the CDR3 is TGTGCCAGCAGCCGCCAAAAAGGACAGGGTAAAGAGACCCAGTACTTC.

The rearrangement uses TRBV25-1 and TRBJ2-1; maybe TRBD1 (5 bases). Germline V gene data show CDR1 as MGHDK and CDR2 as SYGVNS. With 2 bases removed from V and 4 bases from J, the gap between germline ends came to 12 bases. The CDR3 runs to 15 residues. For the CDR3, the DNA is TGTGCCAGCAGTGAACAAGGGGTGATGTACAATGAGCAGTTCTTC. Its translation: CASSEQGVMYNEQFF.

The rearrangement uses TRBV5-1 and TRBJ1-6, with D possibly matching TRBD1 (5 bases). Germline loops: CDR1 SGHRS, CDR2 YFSETQ. The ends were cut back, 8 bases at V and 2 bases at J, with 8 bases in the middle. This CDR3 has 13 amino acids. CDR3 sequence: CASQGPYNSPLHF. CDR3 sequence (DNA): TGCGCCAGTCAGGGTCCCTATAATTCACCCCTCCACTTT.

This rearrangement joins TRBV9 to TRBJ1-1; 10 positions match TRBD1. The V segment lost 3 bases and the J segment 4 bases; nucleotides outside the gene matches: 9. CDR1 and CDR2 (germline): SGDLS, YYNGEE. This CDR3 region has 16 residues. This CDR3 reads CASSARDRGGSTEAFF. The CDR3 nucleotides are TGTGCCAGCAGCGCCAGGGACAGGGGTGGGAGCACTGAAGCTTTCTTT.

The chain couples TRBV5-6 to TRBJ2-7, with TRBD2 matching 8 bases. The CDR3 totals 14 residues. The germline V gene encodes CDR1 SGHDT and CDR2 YYEEEE. The V and J ends lost 3 bases and 2 bases, in that order; junction bases with no gene match: 4. The CDR3 region has the DNA TGTGCCAGCAGCTCCCGGGAGGGCCCCTACGAGCAGTACTTC. It yields the protein CASSSREGPYEQYF.

Of note for this clone: The identical CDR3 is also encoded by other nucleotide sequences in the sample. This chain links TRBV19 with TRBJ2-3; 9 bases map to TRBD2. J lost 2 bases, V lost 5 bases, and 5 bases had no gene match. The CDR3 spans 15 residues. Germline V lookup: CDR1 LNHDA, CDR2 SQIVND (reference sequence). The CDR3 coding sequence is TGTGCCAGTAGTGGTAGCGGGAGTCCCACAGATACGCAGTATTTT. Translated, it gives CASSGSGSPTDTQYF. The whole variable domain, remainder taken from reference TRBV19 and TRBJ2-3, is DGGITQSPKYLFRKEGQNVTLSCEQNLNHDAMYWYRQDPGQGLRLIYYSQIVNDFQKGDIAEGYSVSREKKESFPLTVTSAQKNPTAFYLCASSGSGSPTDTQYFGPGTRLTVL.